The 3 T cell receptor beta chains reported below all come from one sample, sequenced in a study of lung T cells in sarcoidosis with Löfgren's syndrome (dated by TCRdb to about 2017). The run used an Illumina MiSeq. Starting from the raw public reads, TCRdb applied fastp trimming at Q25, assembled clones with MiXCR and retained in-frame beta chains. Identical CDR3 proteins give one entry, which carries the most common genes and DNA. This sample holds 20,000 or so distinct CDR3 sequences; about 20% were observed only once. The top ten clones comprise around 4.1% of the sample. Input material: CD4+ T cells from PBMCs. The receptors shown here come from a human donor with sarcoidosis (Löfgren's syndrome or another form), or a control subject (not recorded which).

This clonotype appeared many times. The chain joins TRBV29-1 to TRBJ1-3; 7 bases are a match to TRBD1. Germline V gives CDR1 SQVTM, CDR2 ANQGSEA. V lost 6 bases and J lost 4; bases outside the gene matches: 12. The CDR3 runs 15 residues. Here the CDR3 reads CSVALPRGQGNTIYF. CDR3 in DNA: TGCAGCGTAGCCCTGCCACGGGGACAGGGAAACACCATATATTTT.

The CDR3 sequence: CATRQESNNQPQHF. CDR3 bases: TGTGCCACTCGTCAAGAGTCTAACAATCAGCCCCAGCATTTT. This chain connects TRBV6-2 or TRBV6-3 to TRBJ1-5; D is unresolved. The germline V gene has CDR1 MNHEY and CDR2 SVGEGT. The CDR3 is 14 amino acids. V lost 10 bases, J lost 3 bases, and 16 bases lay in between.

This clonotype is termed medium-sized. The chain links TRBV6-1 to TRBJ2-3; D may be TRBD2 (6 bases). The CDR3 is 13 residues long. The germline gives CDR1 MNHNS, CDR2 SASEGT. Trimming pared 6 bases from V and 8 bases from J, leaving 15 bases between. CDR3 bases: TGTGCCAGCAGCGGGAGACCAGAGGGTACGCAGTATTTT. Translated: CASSGRPEGTQYF.